This T cell receptor beta chain stems from a study of T-cell memory formation after mild COVID-19. Across the study: Clusters of TCRs were largely donor specific.

Only one count was recorded for this clonotype. From 5'RACE with constant-segment primers came TCR alpha and TCR beta cDNA libraries that carried sample barcodes and UMIs. MiXCR was run by TCRdb on the 5' RACE reads, yielding one entry per CDR3 protein. The sample has 450,000 to 650,000 distinct CDR3 sequences; approximately 18% are singletons. Deletions cut 6 bases from V and 7 bases from J, with 15 bases between. This CDR3 has 14 amino acids. Per the germline V gene, CDR1 is LNHDA and CDR2 is SQIVND (reference sequence). V and J are TRBV19 and TRBJ2-2; perhaps TRBD1 as D (7 bases). Sequencing input: PBMCs or a T cell subset sorted from them (not recorded which). The clonotype originates from an adult woman who had mild COVID-19 (a few samples of this study predate the infection). Cell type and time point are not known. The CDR3 loop reads CASSGGGYGGELFF. The CDR3 DNA follows: TGTGCCAGTAGCGGAGGGGGCTATGGCGGGGAGCTGTTTTTT.